This is a list of T cell receptor beta chains from one sample in a study of shared clonotypes between healthy human individuals. Using immunoSEQ multiplex PCR, the repertoire was profiled, and TCRdb retains in-frame clones only, with some absent. Among about 680,000 clones, approximately 79% were seen once, and the ten largest hold about 1.8%. Sequencing used memory CD4+ T cells sorted from blood. The receptors were sampled from a woman aged 25 to 39 in good health. The conserved cysteine and the conserved F or W are not part of the CDR3 here.

CDR3	V
ASSQVLEVGWDRLSDTQY	TRBV4-1
ASSLARGRGETQY	TRBV7-8
ASSPVRPPEAF	TRBV18
ASSPAGGNNEQF	TRBV18
ASSEPTQDRGQETQY	TRBV25-1
ASSYSIRGSETQY	TRBV6-5
ASSVDSGIYEQY	TRBV10-2
ASSPQGSSSYEQY	TRBV2
ASSEDRVSYGYT	TRBV5-1
ASSPTRGTSILSEQY	TRBV18
SAREADTQY	TRBV20-1
ASSPAYSNQPQH	TRBV10-2
ASSFGGRDEQY	TRBV28
ASSLVLGYGYT	TRBV27
ASSAEVDGEQY	TRBV6-4
SAANRGLGSEQY	TRBV29-1
ASSRQGNTIY	TRBV5-6
ASSRIRGGRPGQPQH	TRBV19
ASSPRGTGELF	TRBV11-2
ASSQDPLAQETQY	TRBV4-1
ASSDFTDTQY	TRBV6-1
ASSPDRGSYEQY	TRBV6-1
ASSPQGLAGFNEQF	TRBV13
ASSLGGPGLDYNEQF	TRBV7-2
ASSLRQGREKLF	TRBV13
ASSGVGSQPQH	TRBV21-1